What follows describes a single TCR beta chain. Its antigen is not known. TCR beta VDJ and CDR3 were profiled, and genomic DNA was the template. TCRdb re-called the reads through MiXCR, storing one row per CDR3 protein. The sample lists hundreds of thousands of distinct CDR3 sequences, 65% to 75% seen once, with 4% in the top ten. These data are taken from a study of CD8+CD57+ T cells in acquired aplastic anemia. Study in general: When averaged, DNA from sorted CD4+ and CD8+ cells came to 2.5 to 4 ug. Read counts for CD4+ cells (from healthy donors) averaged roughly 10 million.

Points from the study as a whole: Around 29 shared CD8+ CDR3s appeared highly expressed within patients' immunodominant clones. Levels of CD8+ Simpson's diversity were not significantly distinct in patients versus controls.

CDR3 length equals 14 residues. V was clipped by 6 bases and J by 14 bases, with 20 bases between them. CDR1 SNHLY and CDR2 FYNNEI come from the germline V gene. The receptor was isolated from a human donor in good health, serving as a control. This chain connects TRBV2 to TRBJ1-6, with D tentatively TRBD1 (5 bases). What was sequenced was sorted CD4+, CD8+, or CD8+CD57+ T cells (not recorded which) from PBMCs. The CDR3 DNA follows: TGTGCCAGCAGGCCTGGGGGGGTTAGTTCGTCCCTCCACTTT. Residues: CASRPGGVSSSLHF.